The T cell receptor beta chain described here comes from a study of T cell changes during pregnancy in multiple sclerosis. This clone has only one observation. Method: immunoSEQ multiplex PCR; TCRdb's copy keeps in-frame clones and lacks some. The sample lists more than 35,000 clones; 80% to 95% were seen once. This CDR3 has 15 amino acids. Trimming shortened V by 0 bases and J by 4 bases, and 9 bases separated the two germline ends. Germline loops: CDR1 MRHNA, CDR2 SNTAGT. Sequences were derived from CD8+ T cells from peripheral blood mononuclear cells, sampled after pregnancy. The sequence derives from a female donor with multiple sclerosis, enrolled in a pregnancy study. The chain carries TRBV6-4 and TRBJ2-2; unclear D gene. CDR3 sequence reads: CASSDSSLATGELFF. The CDR3 nucleotides are TGTGCCAGCAGTGACTCGAGTCTCGCCACCGGGGAGCTGTTTTTT.